Listed here are 22 T cell receptor beta chains from one sample, sequenced in a study of cytomegalovirus exposure and HLA in healthy donors. The PCR used 60 Vbeta and 13 Jbeta primers. The repertoire was sequenced with immunoSEQ multiplex PCR; TCRdb's copy has only in-frame clones and lacks some. The sample has about 140,000 clones; approximately 67% are singletons. The source material was PBMCs. The receptors stem from a woman aged 55-69 years in good health and CMV-seronegative.

The rearrangement joins TRBV7-2 to TRBJ2-7, with D possibly matching TRBD2 (7 bases). This CDR3 region has 15 residues. The V and J ends lost 5 bases and 2 bases respectively, with 16 bases between them. CDR1 is SGHTA, CDR2 FQGNSA, per germline. DNA for the CDR3: TGTGCCAGCAGCCAGGGGCGGGGGCTCACCTACGAGCAGTACTTC. This translates into CASSQGRGLTYEQYF.

The chain uses TRBV7-2 and TRBJ1-2; 7 bases fit TRBD1. In germline, CDR1 is SGHTA, CDR2 FQGNSA. After removal of 5 bases from V and 3 bases from J, the junction contained 3 bases not matched to a gene. The CDR3 loop spans 13 amino acids. CDR3 coding DNA: TGTGCCAGCAGCCAAGACAGGGACTATGGCTACACCTTC. Translated: CASSQDRDYGYTF.

This rearrangement joins TRBV6-4 to TRBJ2-5; tentatively, D is TRBD2 (5 bases). The J call could be wrong; TRBJ2-7 is a better fit for the DNA end. The germline V gene has CDR1 MRHNA and CDR2 SNTAGT. This CDR3 is 15 amino acids long. The CDR3 loop reads CASSESPGNSYEQYF. The CDR3 DNA is TGTGCCAGCAGCGAATCTCCGGGAAATTCCTACGAGCAGTACTTC.

The chain recombines TRBV10-3 with TRBJ1-5, with 8 bases aligning to TRBD1. This CDR3 is built from 15 residues. V trimming: 2 bases; J trimming: 7 bases; junction bases outside the gene matches: 7. Per the germline V gene, CDR1 is ENHRY and CDR2 is SYGVKD. CDR3 amino acids: CAISEDRGSRQPQHF. CDR3 DNA: TGTGCCATCAGTGAGGACAGGGGCTCCAGGCAGCCCCAGCATTTT.

This chain uses TRBV29-1 with TRBJ2-7, with 7 nucleotides matching TRBD1. From germline, CDR1 is SQVTM and CDR2 ANQGSEA. The trim removed 0 bases at V and 3 bases at J, leaving 8 bases unmatched. This CDR3 spans 15 amino acids. The CDR3 bases are TGCAGCGTTGAAGACCGACAGGGTAGGGTCTACGAGCAGTACTTC. It codes for CSVEDRQGRVYEQYF.

V and J are TRBV6-1 and TRBJ2-2, with 13 bases matching TRBD2. From germline, CDR1 is MNHNS and CDR2 SASEGT. Trimming at V came to 4 bases and at J to 0 bases, leaving 5 bases not matched to a gene. The CDR3 spans 18 residues. The DNA of the CDR3 is TGTGCCAGCAGTGTCCGACTAGCGGGGGGTCCGAACACCGGGGAGCTGTTTTTT. This translates into CASSVRLAGGPNTGELFF.

The chain is built from TRBV5-1 and TRBJ2-3, with a weak D call TRBD2 (6 bases). V was clipped by 0 bases and J by 0 bases, with 8 bases between them. The CDR3 extends over 15 amino acids. Germline CDR1 SGHRS, CDR2 YFSETQ. As DNA, the CDR3 is TGCGCCAGCAGCTTGGTCGGGGGTAGCACAGATACGCAGTATTTT. Its translation: CASSLVGGSTDTQYF.

V gene TRBV4-2 combines with J gene TRBJ1-5; 8 nucleotides match TRBD1. The CDR3 is made up of 16 amino acids. V lost 4 bases and J lost 2; bases outside the gene matches: 7. Germline CDR1 and CDR2: LGHNA and YNFKEQ. The CDR3 DNA reads as TGTGCCAGCAGCCTAAGAGGACAGGGTGGCAATCAGCCCCAGCATTTT. Amino acid sequence: CASSLRGQGGNQPQHF.

The chain couples TRBV28 to TRBJ2-5; 10 bases are a match to TRBD2. Germline V gene sequence: CDR1 MDHEN, CDR2 SYDVKM. The CDR3 runs 16 residues. Trimming cost V 6 bases and J 5 bases; bases outside gene matches: 12. The DNA for the CDR3 is TGTGCCAGCAGCAACGGAGCGGGAGGGCCCCGGGAGACCCAGTACTTC. Its protein is CASSNGAGGPRETQYF.

The chain couples TRBV5-1 to TRBJ2-3, with 7 positions matching TRBD2. With V trimmed by 0 bases and J by 4 bases, 5 bases remained unmatched. Germline V CDR1 and CDR2: SGHRS, YFSETQ. The CDR3 loop spans 15 amino acids. The CDR3: CASSLEGAGADTQYF. In nucleotides, the CDR3 is TGCGCCAGCAGCTTGGAAGGGGCGGGGGCAGATACGCAGTATTTT.

V usage is TRBV28 and J usage is TRBJ2-7; possible D gene TRBD1, 5 bases. The CDR3 length is 21 residues. Germline-derived CDR1 and CDR2 are MDHEN and SYDVKM. The V end was cut by 1 base, the J end by 1 base, with 29 bases between. CDR3 sequence reads: CASSLLGLGRERAKRSYEQYF. The CDR3 DNA follows: TGTGCCAGCAGTTTATTGGGTTTGGGCAGGGAACGGGCAAAAAGGTCCTACGAGCAGTACTTC.

This clone has just a few counts. This chain links TRBV5-4 with TRBJ1-4, with D perhaps TRBD1 (6 bases). V shed 4 bases and J shed 5 bases, with 15 bases lying between them. Germline CDR1 is SGHNT and CDR2 is YYREEE (reference sequence). CDR3 length: 15 amino acids. CDR3 sequence: CASSTQQGGNEKLFF. DNA for the CDR3: TGTGCCAGCAGCACACAACAGGGCGGCAATGAAAAACTGTTTTTT.

The rearrangement joins TRBV5-4 to TRBJ1-6; TRBD1 aligns across 7 bases. The CDR3 totals 14 residues. The V segment lost 4 bases and the J segment 5 bases; nucleotides outside the gene matches: 3. The germline V gene has CDR1 SGHNT and CDR2 YYREEE (reference sequence). The CDR3 sequence: CASSVDRDNSPLHF. The CDR3 DNA reads TGTGCCAGCAGCGTTGACAGGGATAATTCACCCCTCCACTTT.

The V and J genes are TRBV7-9 and TRBJ2-7; 9 bases match TRBD1. The CDR3 extends over 16 amino acids. V was pared by 4 bases and J by 0 bases, with 7 bases of the junction left unmatched. The germline V gene has CDR1 SEHNR and CDR2 FQNEAQ (reference sequence). The CDR3 loop is CASSSTRDRDSYEQYF. Written as DNA, the CDR3 is TGTGCCAGCAGCTCGACCCGGGACAGGGACTCCTACGAGCAGTACTTC.

This clone was picked up one time. Germline is not matched at one junction end, which may reflect a read error. The chain couples TRBV7-9 to TRBJ1-1; D possibly corresponds to TRBD1 (5 bases). The CDR3 runs to 15 residues. CDR1 is SEHNR, CDR2 FQNEAQ, per germline (reference sequence). CDR3 DNA sequence: TGTTCCAGCAGCCCACGATTGGGGCGGGGCGTTGAAGCTTTCTTT. This sequence encodes CSSSPRLGRGVEAFF.

The chain joins TRBV7-2 to TRBJ2-2; 9 bases fit TRBD2. The germline CDR1 and CDR2 sequences are SGHTA and FQGNSA. The ends lost 5 bases at V and 7 bases at J; junction bases unmatched: 11. The CDR3 is made up of 16 amino acids. The CDR3 bases are TGTGCCAGCAGCCTTAGCGGGAGTTTGAATAACGGGGAGCTGTTTTTT. It codes for CASSLSGSLNNGELFF.

A few counts support this clone. The gene calls are TRBV6-1 and TRBJ2-1; possibly TRBD2 for D (5 bases). Germline assignment: CDR1 MNHNS and CDR2 SASEGT. Trimming took 3 bases from V and 1 from J, leaving 10 bases between them. This CDR3 is built from 15 residues. The chain's CDR3 is CASSETGGSYNEQFF. The CDR3 region has the DNA TGTGCCAGCAGTGAGACGGGCGGGTCCTACAATGAGCAGTTCTTC.

This sequence joins TRBV15 and TRBJ2-5; perhaps TRBD1 as D (6 bases). The ends were cut back, 4 bases at V and 3 bases at J, with 21 bases in the middle. The CDR3 is 17 residues long. The V gene's germline CDR1 is LNHNV and CDR2 YYDKDF (reference sequence). CDR3 residues: CATSNPSRQAVKETQYF. The CDR3 coding sequence is TGTGCCACCAGCAACCCCTCTCGACAGGCCGTTAAAGAGACCCAGTACTTC.

The chain combines TRBV6-1 with TRBJ1-3; a weak D match, TRBD1 (6 bases). The CDR3 has 13 residues. With 8 bases removed from V and 1 base from J, the gap between germline ends came to 9 bases. Germline CDR1 reads MNHNS; CDR2 reads SASEGT. CDR3 DNA sequence: TGTGCCAGCCAGACAGGATCTGGAAACACCATATATTTT. Translation gives CASQTGSGNTIYF.

The V gene is TRBV5-6, the J gene TRBJ2-1; TRBD2 matches at 9 bases. Germline V CDR1 and CDR2: SGHDT, YYEEEE. J was trimmed by 5 bases and V by 6 bases; bases with no gene match: 6. The length of the CDR3 is 14 residues. The CDR3 here is CASTRTSVDNEQFF. The CDR3 nucleotides read TGTGCCAGCACAAGGACTAGCGTAGACAATGAGCAGTTCTTC.

The V and J genes are TRBV7-3 and TRBJ2-1; 13 nucleotides agree with TRBD2. The CDR3 spans 18 residues. The V segment lost 1 base and the J segment 5 bases; nucleotides outside the gene matches: 8. Germline assignment: CDR1 SGHTA and CDR2 FQGTGA. This CDR3 reads CASSLKRTSGSSDNEQFF. The CDR3 bases are TGTGCCAGCAGCTTAAAGAGGACTAGCGGGAGTAGCGACAATGAGCAGTTCTTC.

The chain carries TRBV6-5 and TRBJ2-7; 9 nucleotides align to TRBD1. CDR1 MNHEY and CDR2 SVGAGI come from the germline V gene. CDR3 length: 15 residues. Trimming cost V 7 bases and J 3 bases; bases outside gene matches: 10. CDR3 nucleotides: TGTGCCAGCAAACAATCCAGGACAGGGGTCTACGAGCAGTACTTC. Translated, it gives CASKQSRTGVYEQYF.